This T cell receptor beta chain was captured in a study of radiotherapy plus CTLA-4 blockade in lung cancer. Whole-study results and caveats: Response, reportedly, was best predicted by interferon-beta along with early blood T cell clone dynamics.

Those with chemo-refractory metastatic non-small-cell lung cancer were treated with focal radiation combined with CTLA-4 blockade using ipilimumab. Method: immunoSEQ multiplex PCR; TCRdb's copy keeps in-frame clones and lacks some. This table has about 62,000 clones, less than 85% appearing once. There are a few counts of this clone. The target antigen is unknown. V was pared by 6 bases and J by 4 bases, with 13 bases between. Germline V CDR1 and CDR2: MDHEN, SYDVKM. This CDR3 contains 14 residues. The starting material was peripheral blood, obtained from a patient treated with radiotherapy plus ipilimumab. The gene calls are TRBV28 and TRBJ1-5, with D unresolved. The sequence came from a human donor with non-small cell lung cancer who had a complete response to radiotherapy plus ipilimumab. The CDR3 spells CASSQEASNQPQHF. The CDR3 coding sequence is TGTGCCAGCAGCCAAGAAGCGAGTAATCAGCCCCAGCATTTT.